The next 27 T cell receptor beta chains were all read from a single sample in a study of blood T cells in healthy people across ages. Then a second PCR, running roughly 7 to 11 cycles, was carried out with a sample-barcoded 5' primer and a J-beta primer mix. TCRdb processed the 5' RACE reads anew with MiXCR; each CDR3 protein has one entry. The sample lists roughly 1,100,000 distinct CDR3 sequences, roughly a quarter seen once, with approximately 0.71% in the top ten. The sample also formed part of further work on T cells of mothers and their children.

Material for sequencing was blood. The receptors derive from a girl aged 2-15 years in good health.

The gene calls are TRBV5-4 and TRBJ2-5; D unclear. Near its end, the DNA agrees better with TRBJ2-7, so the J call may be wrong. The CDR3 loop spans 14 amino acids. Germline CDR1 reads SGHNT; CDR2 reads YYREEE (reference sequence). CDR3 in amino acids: CASSLRANSYEQYF. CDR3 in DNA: TGTGCCAGCAGCTTGAGGGCTAACTCCTACGAGCAGTACTTC.

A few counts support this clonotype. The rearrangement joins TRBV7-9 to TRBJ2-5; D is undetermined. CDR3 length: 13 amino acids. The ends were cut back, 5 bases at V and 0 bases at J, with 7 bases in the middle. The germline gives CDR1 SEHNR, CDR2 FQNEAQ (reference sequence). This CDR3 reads CASSREDQETQYF. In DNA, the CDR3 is TGTGCCAGCAGCCGAGAGGACCAAGAGACCCAGTACTTC.

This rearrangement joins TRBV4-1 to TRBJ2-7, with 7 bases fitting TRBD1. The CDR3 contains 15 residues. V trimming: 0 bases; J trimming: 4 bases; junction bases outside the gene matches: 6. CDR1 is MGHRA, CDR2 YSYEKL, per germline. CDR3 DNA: TGCGCCAGCAGCCAAGACGGGACAGTATTTTACGAGCAGTACTTC. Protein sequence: CASSQDGTVFYEQYF.

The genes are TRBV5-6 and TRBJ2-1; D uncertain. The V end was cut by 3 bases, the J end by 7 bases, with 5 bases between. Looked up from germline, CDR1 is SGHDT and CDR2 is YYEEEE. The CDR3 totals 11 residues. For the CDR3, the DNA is TGTGCCAGCAGCTGGATAAATGAGCAGTTCTTC. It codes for CASSWINEQFF.

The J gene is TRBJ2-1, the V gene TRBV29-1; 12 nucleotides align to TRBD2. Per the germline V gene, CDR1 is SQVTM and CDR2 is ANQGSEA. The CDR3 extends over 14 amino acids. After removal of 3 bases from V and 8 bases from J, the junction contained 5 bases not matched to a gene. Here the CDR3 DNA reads TGCAGCGTTGAGGCGAGACTAGCGGGGGATGAGCAGTTCTTC. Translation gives CSVEARLAGDEQFF.

The CDR3 DNA reads TGTGCCAGCAGCTTAGAAAAGGGTAGCAATCAGCCCCAGCATTTT. The encoded protein is CASSLEKGSNQPQHF. The chain recombines TRBV7-9 with TRBJ1-5; no reliable D call. In germline, CDR1 is SEHNR, CDR2 FQNEAQ (reference sequence). The CDR3 extends over 15 amino acids. With 1 base removed from V and 0 bases from J, the gap between germline ends came to 7 bases. The variable domain in full, completed from reference TRBV7-9 and TRBJ1-5, reads DTGVSQNPRHKITKRGQNVTFRCDPISEHNRLYWYRQTLGQGPEFLTYFQNEAQLEKSRLLSDRFSAERPKGSFSTLEIQRTEQGDSAMYLCASSLEKGSNQPQHFGDGTRLSIL.

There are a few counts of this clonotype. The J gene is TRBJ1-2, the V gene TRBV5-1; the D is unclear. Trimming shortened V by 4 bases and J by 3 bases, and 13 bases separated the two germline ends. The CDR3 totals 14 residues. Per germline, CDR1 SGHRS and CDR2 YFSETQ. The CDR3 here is CASSIDTVDYGYTF. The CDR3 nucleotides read TGCGCCAGCAGCATAGATACCGTGGACTATGGCTACACCTTC. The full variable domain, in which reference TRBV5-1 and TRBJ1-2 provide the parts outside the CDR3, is KAGVTQTPRYLIKTRGQQVTLSCSPISGHRSVSWYQQTPGQGLQFLFEYFSETQRNKGNFPGRFSGRQFSNSRSEMNVSTLELGDSALYLCASSIDTVDYGYTFGSGTRLTVV.

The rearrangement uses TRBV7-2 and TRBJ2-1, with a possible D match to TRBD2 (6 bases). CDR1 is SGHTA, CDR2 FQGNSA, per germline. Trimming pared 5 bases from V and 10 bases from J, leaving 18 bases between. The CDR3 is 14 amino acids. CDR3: CASSLPGTGREQFF. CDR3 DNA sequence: TGTGCCAGCAGCCTTCCCGGGACTGGAAGGGAGCAGTTCTTC.

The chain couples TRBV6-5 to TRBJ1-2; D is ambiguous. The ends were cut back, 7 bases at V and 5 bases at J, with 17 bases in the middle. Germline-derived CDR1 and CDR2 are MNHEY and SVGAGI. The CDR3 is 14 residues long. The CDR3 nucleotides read TGTGCCAGCAAAACCATGAGAGACCAATATGGCTACACCTTC. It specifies CASKTMRDQYGYTF.

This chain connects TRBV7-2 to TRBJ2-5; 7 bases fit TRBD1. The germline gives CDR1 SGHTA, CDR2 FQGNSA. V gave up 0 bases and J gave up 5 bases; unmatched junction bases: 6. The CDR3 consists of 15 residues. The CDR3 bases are TGTGCCAGCAGCTTAGCCAAGGGGGCCACGGAGACCCAGTACTTC. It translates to CASSLAKGATETQYF.

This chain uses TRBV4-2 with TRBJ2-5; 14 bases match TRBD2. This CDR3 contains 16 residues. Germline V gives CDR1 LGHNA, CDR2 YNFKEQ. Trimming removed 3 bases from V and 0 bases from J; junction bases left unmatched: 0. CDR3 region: CASSQGLAGDQETQYF. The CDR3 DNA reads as TGTGCCAGCAGCCAGGGACTAGCGGGGGACCAAGAGACCCAGTACTTC.

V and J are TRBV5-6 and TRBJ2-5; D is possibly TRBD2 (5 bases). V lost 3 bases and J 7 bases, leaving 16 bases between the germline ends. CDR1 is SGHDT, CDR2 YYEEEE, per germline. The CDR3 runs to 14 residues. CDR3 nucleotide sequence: TGTGCCAGCAGCTCGAGGAGGCTGGGCGTGACCCAGTACTTC. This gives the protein CASSSRRLGVTQYF.

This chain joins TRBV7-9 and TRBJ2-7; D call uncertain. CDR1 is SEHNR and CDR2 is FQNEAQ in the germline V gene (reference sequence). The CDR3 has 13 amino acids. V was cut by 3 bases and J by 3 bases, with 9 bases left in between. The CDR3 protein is CASSFNANYEQYF. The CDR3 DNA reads TGTGCCAGCAGCTTTAACGCCAACTACGAGCAGTACTTC. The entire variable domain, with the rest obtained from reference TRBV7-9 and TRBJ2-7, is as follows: DTGVSQNPRHKITKRGQNVTFRCDPISEHNRLYWYRQTLGQGPEFLTYFQNEAQLEKSRLLSDRFSAERPKGSFSTLEIQRTEQGDSAMYLCASSFNANYEQYFGPGTRLTVT.

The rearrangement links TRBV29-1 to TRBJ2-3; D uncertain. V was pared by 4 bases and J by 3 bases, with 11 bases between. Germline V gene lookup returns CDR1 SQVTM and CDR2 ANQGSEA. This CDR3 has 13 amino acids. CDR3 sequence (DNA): TGCAGCGTTGGGGCGCCCTTAACAGATACGCAGTATTTT. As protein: CSVGAPLTDTQYF.

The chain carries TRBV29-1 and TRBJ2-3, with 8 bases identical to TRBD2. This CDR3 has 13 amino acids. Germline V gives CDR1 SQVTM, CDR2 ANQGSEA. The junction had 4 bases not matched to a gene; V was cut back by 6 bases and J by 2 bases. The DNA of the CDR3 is TGCAGCGTGGGGACTAGACACACAGATACGCAGTATTTT. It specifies CSVGTRHTDTQYF.

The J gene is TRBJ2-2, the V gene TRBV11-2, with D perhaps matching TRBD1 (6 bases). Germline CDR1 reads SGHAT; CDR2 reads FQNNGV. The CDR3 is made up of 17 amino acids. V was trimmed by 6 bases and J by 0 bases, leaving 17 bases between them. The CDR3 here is CASRGVAEGANTGELFF. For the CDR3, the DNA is TGTGCCAGCAGAGGGGTAGCCGAGGGGGCGAACACCGGGGAGCTGTTTTTT. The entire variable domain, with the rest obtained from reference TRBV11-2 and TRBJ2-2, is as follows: EAGVAQSPRYKIIEKRQSVAFWCNPISGHATLYWYQQILGQGPKLLIQFQNNGVVDDSQLPKDRFSAERLKGVDSTLKIQPAKLEDSAVYLCASRGVAEGANTGELFFGEGSRLTVL.

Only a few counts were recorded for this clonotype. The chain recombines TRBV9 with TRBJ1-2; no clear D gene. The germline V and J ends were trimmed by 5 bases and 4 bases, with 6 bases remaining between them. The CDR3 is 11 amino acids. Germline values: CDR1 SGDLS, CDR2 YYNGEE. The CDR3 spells CASRSLYGYTF. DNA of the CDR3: TGTGCCAGCAGATCCCTCTATGGCTACACCTTC.

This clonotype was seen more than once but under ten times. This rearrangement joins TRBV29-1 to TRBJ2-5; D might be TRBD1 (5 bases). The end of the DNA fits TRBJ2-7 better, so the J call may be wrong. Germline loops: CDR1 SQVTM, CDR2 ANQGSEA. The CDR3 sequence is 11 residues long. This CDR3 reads CSVDIRDEQYF. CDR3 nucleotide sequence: TGCAGCGTTGATATCAGGGACGAGCAGTACTTC.

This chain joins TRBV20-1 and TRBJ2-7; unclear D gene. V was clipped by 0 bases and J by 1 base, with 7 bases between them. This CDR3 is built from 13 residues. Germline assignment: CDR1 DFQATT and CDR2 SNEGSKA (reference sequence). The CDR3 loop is CSARETRSYEQYF. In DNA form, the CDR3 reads TGCAGTGCTAGAGAAACAAGATCCTACGAGCAGTACTTC.

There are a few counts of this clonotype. The CDR3 DNA reads TGCAGTGCCATAGTACCCACAGGGACCTTCTATGGCTACACCTTC. Amino acids: CSAIVPTGTFYGYTF. This chain joins TRBV20-1 and TRBJ1-2; D may be TRBD1 (6 bases). The V end lost 6 bases, the J end lost 4 bases, and 21 bases lay between the germline ends. Germline CDR1 reads DFQATT; CDR2 reads SNEGSKA (reference sequence). The CDR3 extends over 15 amino acids.

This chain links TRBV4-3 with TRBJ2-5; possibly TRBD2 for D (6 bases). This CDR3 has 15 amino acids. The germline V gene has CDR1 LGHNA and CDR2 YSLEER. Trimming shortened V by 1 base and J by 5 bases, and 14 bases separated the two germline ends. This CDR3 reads CASSQALTSLETQYF. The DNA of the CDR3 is TGCGCCAGCAGCCAAGCTCTAACTAGCTTGGAGACCCAGTACTTC.

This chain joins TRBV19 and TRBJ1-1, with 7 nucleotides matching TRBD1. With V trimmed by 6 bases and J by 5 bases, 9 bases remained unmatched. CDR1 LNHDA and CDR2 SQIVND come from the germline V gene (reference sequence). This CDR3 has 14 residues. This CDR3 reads CASRAKGQQTEAFF. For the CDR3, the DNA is TGTGCCAGTAGGGCTAAGGGACAGCAGACTGAAGCTTTCTTT.

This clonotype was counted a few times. In DNA form, the CDR3 reads TGTGCCAGCAGCTGGGTCATCGGGTCAGGGGCCAACGTCCTGACTTTC. Translation: CASSWVIGSGANVLTF. The chain uses TRBV7-9 and TRBJ2-6; D ambiguous. CDR3 length equals 16 residues. CDR1 is SEHNR and CDR2 is FQNEAQ in the germline V gene (reference sequence). Trimming removed 4 bases at V and 4 bases at J, with 14 bases between.

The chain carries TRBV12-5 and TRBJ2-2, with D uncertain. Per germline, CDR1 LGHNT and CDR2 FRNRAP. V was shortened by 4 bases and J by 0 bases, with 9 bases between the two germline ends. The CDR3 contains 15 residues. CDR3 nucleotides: TGTGCTAGTGGTTATCATGTTCCGAACACCGGGGAGCTGTTTTTT. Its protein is CASGYHVPNTGELFF.

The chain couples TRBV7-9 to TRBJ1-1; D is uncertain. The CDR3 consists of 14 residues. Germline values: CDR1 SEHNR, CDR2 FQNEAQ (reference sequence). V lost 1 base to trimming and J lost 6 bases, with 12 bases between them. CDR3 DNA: TGTGCCAGCAGCTTAGTCCGAGAGGACGCTGAAGCTTTCTTT. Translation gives CASSLVREDAEAFF. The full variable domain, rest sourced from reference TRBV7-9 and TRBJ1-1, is DTGVSQNPRHKITKRGQNVTFRCDPISEHNRLYWYRQTLGQGPEFLTYFQNEAQLEKSRLLSDRFSAERPKGSFSTLEIQRTEQGDSAMYLCASSLVREDAEAFFGQGTRLTVV.

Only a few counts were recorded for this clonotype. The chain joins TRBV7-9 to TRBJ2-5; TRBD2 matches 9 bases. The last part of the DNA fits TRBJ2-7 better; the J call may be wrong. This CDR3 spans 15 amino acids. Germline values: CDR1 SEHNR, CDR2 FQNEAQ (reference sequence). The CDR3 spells CASSFWSSGSPEQYF. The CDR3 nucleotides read TGTGCCAGCAGCTTTTGGAGTAGCGGGAGTCCCGAGCAGTACTTC.

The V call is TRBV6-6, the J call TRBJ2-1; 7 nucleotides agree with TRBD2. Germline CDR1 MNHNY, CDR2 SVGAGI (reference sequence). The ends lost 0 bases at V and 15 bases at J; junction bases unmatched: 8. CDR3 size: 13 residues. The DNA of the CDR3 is TGTGCCAGCAGTTACTCTCCGGGACTATTGAGGTTCTTC. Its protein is CASSYSPGLLRFF.